This T cell receptor (beta chain) was captured by sequencing in a study of blood T cell repertoires in COVID-19. Across the study: Samples representing acute and convalescent COVID-19 were sourced from the United States, Italy and Spain. T cells, B-cell-depleted T cells, or PBMCs supplied cDNA or gDNA.

J lost 5 bases, V lost 2 bases, and 12 bases had no gene match. In germline, CDR1 is MNHEY, CDR2 SVGEGT. The CDR3 loop spans 17 amino acids. Original data processing: Reference gene primer amplification gave nucleated cell count estimates. The assay was immunoSEQ multiplex PCR, and TCRdb's table has in-frame clones only and misses some. The V and J calls and clone size are taken from that table; D and trimming were inferred from the DNA. Among more than 150,000 clones listed, more than 70% were seen once. Sequencing was carried out using peripheral blood. The genes are TRBV6-2 or TRBV6-3 and TRBJ2-1; the match to TRBD2 covers 7 bases. This sequence originates from a young man with active or convalescent COVID-19. The CDR3 DNA is TGTGCCAGCAGTTACAGGTGGGAGGGACTGTGGGACAATGAGCAGTTCTTC. Its protein product is CASSYRWEGLWDNEQFF.